Listed here are 29 T cell receptor beta chains from one sample, sequenced in a study of CD8+ T cells in alopecia areata. Isolated RNA was reverse transcribed into cDNA used as the sequencing template. Here immunoSEQ multiplex PCR was the method, and the copy in TCRdb shows in-frame clones only, minus some. Seen here are over 150,000 clones, about 61% observed once, and the top ten hold about 5.3%. The sequenced material came from CD8+ T cells sorted from blood. These TCRs come from a human donor in good health.

The chain couples TRBV29-1 to TRBJ2-5; D may be TRBD2 (5 bases). CDR1 SQVTM and CDR2 ANQGSEA come from the germline V gene. Trimming took 5 bases from V and 11 from J, leaving 15 bases between them. This CDR3 is 11 amino acids long. CDR3 region: CSVRETTGQYF. In DNA, the CDR3 is TGCAGCGTTCGTGAAACCACGGGACAGTACTTC.

The genes are TRBV4-1 and TRBJ2-5; 9 positions match TRBD2. Germline V gene sequence: CDR1 MGHRA, CDR2 YSYEKL. The junction had 9 bases not matched to a gene; V was cut back by 1 base and J by 3 bases. The CDR3 length is 17 residues. In DNA form, the CDR3 reads TGCGCCAGCAGCCAAGGGAATAGCGGGGGAACGAAAGAGACCCAGTACTTC. Its translation: CASSQGNSGGTKETQYF.

The chain combines TRBV5-1 with TRBJ1-5; perhaps TRBD1 as D (5 bases). CDR3 length: 13 residues. The germline V and J ends were trimmed by 3 bases and 4 bases, with 8 bases remaining between them. Germline V gene lookup returns CDR1 SGHRS and CDR2 YFSETQ. The CDR3 region has the DNA TGCGCCAGCAGCTGGGGGAGAAATCAGCCCCAGCATTTT. Protein: CASSWGRNQPQHF.

V and J are TRBV11-2 and TRBJ1-2; tentatively, D is TRBD1 (6 bases). Germline CDR1 reads SGHAT; CDR2 reads FQNNGV. This CDR3 contains 14 residues. V was pared by 1 base and J by 8 bases, with 14 bases between. CDR3 amino acids: CASSLVWGGNGYTF. The CDR3 region has the DNA TGTGCCAGCAGCTTAGTGTGGGGGGGCAACGGCTACACCTTC. Complete variable domain (other parts from reference TRBV11-2 and TRBJ1-2): EAGVAQSPRYKIIEKRQSVAFWCNPISGHATLYWYQQILGQGPKLLIQFQNNGVVDDSQLPKDRFSAERLKGVDSTLKIQPAKLEDSAVYLCASSLVWGGNGYTFGSGTRLTVV.

Only a few counts were recorded for this clone. The genes are TRBV13 and TRBJ2-3; D is undetermined. Germline V gene lookup returns CDR1 PRHDT and CDR2 FYEKMQ (reference sequence). The CDR3 consists of 13 residues. Trimming removed 1 base at V and 1 base at J, with 3 bases between. CDR3: CASSLAGTDTQYF. In DNA, the CDR3 is TGTGCCAGCAGCTTAGCGGGCACAGATACGCAGTATTTT. Together with reference TRBV13 and TRBJ2-3, the CDR3 gives the full variable domain: AAGVIQSPRHLIKEKRETATLKCYPIPRHDTVYWYQQGPGQDPQFLISFYEKMQSDKGSIPDRFSAQQFSDYHSELNMSSLELGDSALYFCASSLAGTDTQYFGPGTRLTVL.

In this sample, this clone turned up a few times. The V gene is TRBV5-6, the J gene TRBJ2-2; D might be TRBD2 (5 bases). The CDR3 totals 14 residues. V was shortened by 2 bases and J by 5 bases, with 10 bases between the two germline ends. Germline V gene data show CDR1 as SGHDT and CDR2 as YYEEEE. The CDR3 DNA sequence: TGTGCCAGCAGCTTCGAAGAGCGGACCGGGGAGCTGTTTTTT. This codes for CASSFEERTGELFF.

The V call is TRBV7-9, the J call TRBJ2-1; TRBD2 matches 8 bases. Trimming cost V 5 bases and J 9 bases; bases outside gene matches: 9. This CDR3 comprises 14 residues. CDR1 and CDR2 (germline): SEHNR, FQNEAQ (reference sequence). CDR3 DNA sequence: TGTGCCAGCAGCACCCTCACTAGCGGTAGTGAGCAGTTCTTC. As protein: CASSTLTSGSEQFF.

This clone was found a few times. The chain employs TRBV7-9 and TRBJ2-3; 8 nucleotides line up with TRBD2. The CDR3 length is 17 residues. Trimming cost V 2 bases and J 2 bases; bases outside gene matches: 9. Looked up from germline, CDR1 is SEHNR and CDR2 is FQNEAQ (reference sequence). CDR3 DNA: TGTGCCAGCAGCTTATGGCGGACTAGCACATCCACAGATACGCAGTATTTT. It specifies CASSLWRTSTSTDTQYF. The whole variable domain, remainder taken from reference TRBV7-9 and TRBJ2-3, is DTGVSQNPRHKITKRGQNVTFRCDPISEHNRLYWYRQTLGQGPEFLTYFQNEAQLEKSRLLSDRFSAERPKGSFSTLEIQRTEQGDSAMYLCASSLWRTSTSTDTQYFGPGTRLTVL.

V is TRBV7-2 and J is TRBJ2-5, with D tentatively TRBD2 (7 bases). This CDR3 has 15 residues. V was clipped by 3 bases and J by 4 bases, with 15 bases between them. CDR1 is SGHTA and CDR2 is FQGNSA in the germline V gene. This CDR3 is CASSLGAGAPETQYF. CDR3 coding DNA: TGTGCCAGCAGCTTGGGGGCGGGGGCACCAGAGACCCAGTACTTC.

The rearrangement links TRBV29-1 to TRBJ2-7; perhaps D is TRBD1 or TRBD2 (5 bases each). The CDR3 runs to 12 residues. Trimming removed 6 bases at V and 3 bases at J, with 12 bases between. Germline V gives CDR1 SQVTM, CDR2 ANQGSEA. This chain's CDR3 is CSVLSGRYEQYF. CDR3 nucleotide sequence: TGCAGCGTCCTTTCGGGGCGCTACGAGCAGTACTTC.

This clone was seen just once. V usage is TRBV4-1 and J usage is TRBJ1-2; tentative D call: TRBD1 (5 bases). Germline lookup yields CDR1 MGHRA and CDR2 YSYEKL. There are 14 residues in the CDR3. The V gene lost 3 bases and the J gene lost 6 bases, with 14 bases spanning the gap. CDR3 in amino acids: CASSQEIWGNGYTF. The DNA for the CDR3 is TGCGCCAGCAGCCAGGAGATCTGGGGGAATGGCTACACCTTC.

The V gene is TRBV7-8, the J gene TRBJ1-5; possibly TRBD1 for D (5 bases). V dropped 1 base and J dropped 4 bases, with 11 bases sitting between them. Germline-derived CDR1 and CDR2 are SGHVS and FQNEAQ. The length of the CDR3 is 15 residues. CDR3 residues: CASSLGTDKNQPQHF. CDR3 sequence (DNA): TGTGCCAGCAGCTTAGGGACGGACAAAAATCAGCCCCAGCATTTT.

This clone was observed a handful of times. Other DNA variants within this sample encode the same CDR3. The CDR3 loop is CASSEGNQPQHF. Written as DNA, the CDR3 is TGTGCCAGCAGTGAAGGGAATCAGCCCCAGCATTTT. The chain carries TRBV25-1 and TRBJ1-5; D is ambiguous. Germline V CDR1 and CDR2: MGHDK, SYGVNS. Trimming stripped 2 bases from V and 4 bases from J, with 3 bases between. The CDR3 runs 12 residues.

CDR3 sequence: CASSQDSDRAENEQFF. For the CDR3, the DNA is TGTGCCAGCAGCCAAGATTCAGACCGGGCGGAGAATGAGCAGTTCTTC. The chain employs TRBV4-2 and TRBJ2-1; D uncertain. The CDR3 is 16 amino acids. V was trimmed by 0 bases and J by 7 bases, leaving 16 bases between them. In germline, CDR1 is LGHNA, CDR2 YNFKEQ.

The chain recombines TRBV10-1 with TRBJ1-2; 7 bases fit TRBD1. Germline V gene data show CDR1 as WNHNN and CDR2 as SYGVQD (reference sequence). J lost 6 bases, V lost 0 bases, and 4 bases had no gene match. The CDR3 is 14 amino acids. CDR3: CASSESRGTDGYTF. DNA of the CDR3: TGCGCCAGCAGTGAGTCCAGGGGGACCGATGGCTACACCTTC.

To note about this clone: At one end the junction does not follow the germline gene, possibly because of a read error. The genes are TRBV29-1 and TRBJ1-1; weak D call: TRBD1 (5 bases). There are 11 residues in the CDR3. The V gene's germline CDR1 is SQVTM and CDR2 ANQGSEA. The chain's CDR3 is CSFDRNTEAFF. In DNA, the CDR3 is TGCAGCTTTGACAGAAACACTGAAGCTTTCTTT.

This chain connects TRBV7-6 to TRBJ2-3, with D possibly TRBD2 on 5 matching bases. In germline, CDR1 is SGHVS, CDR2 FNYEAQ. This CDR3 has 16 amino acids. Deletions cut 5 bases from V and 2 bases from J, with 17 bases between. CDR3 DNA: TGTGCCAGCAGCCCGAGGACTCTCCGACTCACAGATACGCAGTATTTT. Encoded protein: CASSPRTLRLTDTQYF.

This clone was found a few times. The V gene is TRBV5-6, the J gene TRBJ1-1; TRBD1 aligns across 8 bases. There are 14 residues in the CDR3. Germline loops: CDR1 SGHDT, CDR2 YYEEEE. J gave up 4 bases and V 4 bases, and 6 bases lay outside the gene matches. CDR3 sequence: CASSPQGGSTEAFF. The CDR3 DNA follows: TGTGCCAGCAGCCCACAGGGGGGGAGCACTGAAGCTTTCTTT.

Concerning this clone itself: Additional DNA sequences in this sample encode the identical CDR3. The chain carries TRBV2 and TRBJ2-3; 9 bases fit TRBD1. The CDR3 has 14 amino acids. Trimming at V came to 6 bases and at J to 0 bases, leaving 1 base not matched to a gene. Germline loops: CDR1 SNHLY, CDR2 FYNNEI. Here the CDR3 reads CASRGTGSTDTQYF. CDR3 nucleotide sequence: TGTGCCAGCAGGGGGACAGGGAGCACAGATACGCAGTATTTT.

The J gene is TRBJ1-6, the V gene TRBV9; possible D gene TRBD1, 5 bases. The CDR3 has 17 amino acids. V lost 4 bases to trimming and J lost 5 bases, with 19 bases between them. Germline-derived CDR1 and CDR2 are SGDLS and YYNGEE. CDR3 residues: CASSLSPDSRNNSPLHF. The CDR3 DNA reads TGTGCCAGCAGCCTCTCCCCCGACAGCCGAAATAATTCACCCCTCCACTTT.

The chain joins TRBV10-2 to TRBJ2-3, with no clear D. The V and J ends lost 6 bases and 1 base respectively, with 11 bases between them. CDR3 size: 14 residues. Germline CDR1 is WSHSY and CDR2 is SAAADI. The CDR3 sequence is CASRDTSGTDTQYF. CDR3 coding DNA: TGCGCCAGCAGAGACACCTCTGGCACAGATACGCAGTATTTT.

The chain employs TRBV4-1 and TRBJ1-5; maybe TRBD1 (6 bases). Germline V lookup: CDR1 MGHRA, CDR2 YSYEKL. The CDR3 is made up of 14 amino acids. Trimming removed 5 bases at V and 4 bases at J, with 12 bases between. The DNA for the CDR3 is TGCGCCAGCAGCTCGGACAGTCCTAATCAGCCCCAGCATTTT. The encoded protein is CASSSDSPNQPQHF.

The V gene is TRBV11-2, the J gene TRBJ2-3, with D perhaps matching TRBD2 (6 bases). The germline V gene has CDR1 SGHAT and CDR2 FQNNGV. This CDR3 has 13 amino acids. The V end lost 1 base, the J end lost 6 bases, and 8 bases lay between the germline ends. The CDR3 nucleotides read TGTGCCAGCAGCTTAGGGAGGGGTGATACGCAGTATTTT. Translated: CASSLGRGDTQYF.

This clone was counted a single time. This chain connects TRBV5-4 to TRBJ1-2; no definite D call. The germline V and J ends were trimmed by 2 bases and 6 bases, with 8 bases remaining between them. CDR3 size: 12 residues. Germline lookup yields CDR1 SGHNT and CDR2 YYREEE (reference sequence). The CDR3 sequence: CASSFVGDGYTF. The CDR3 nucleotides read TGTGCCAGCAGCTTCGTGGGAGATGGCTACACCTTC.

This clone was seen just once. The rearrangement uses TRBV2 and TRBJ2-5; TRBD2 matches 7 bases. V lost 6 bases, J lost 7 bases, and 2 bases stayed unmatched. This CDR3 region has 11 residues. Germline-derived CDR1 and CDR2 are SNHLY and FYNNEI. CDR3 protein: CASSGEGTQYF. CDR3 DNA: TGTGCCAGCAGCGGGGAGGGGACCCAGTACTTC.

The chain recombines TRBV27 with TRBJ2-7; 7 nucleotides align to TRBD1. Germline CDR1 reads MNHEY; CDR2 reads SMNVEV (reference sequence). The CDR3 is made up of 15 amino acids. V shed 0 bases and J 5 bases; nucleotides not matched to a gene: 7. The CDR3 protein is CASSLSVRGGHEQYF. The CDR3 bases are TGTGCCAGCAGTTTATCCGTCAGAGGGGGCCACGAGCAGTACTTC.

A single count supports this clone. The rearrangement joins TRBV27 to TRBJ1-6, with D uncertain. Germline loops: CDR1 MNHEY, CDR2 SMNVEV (reference sequence). This CDR3 has 16 amino acids. The germline V and J ends were trimmed by 2 bases and 7 bases, with 15 bases remaining between them. CDR3 sequence reads: CASSLRADPGNSPLHF. In DNA, the CDR3 is TGTGCCAGCAGTTTACGGGCAGACCCCGGGAATTCACCCCTCCACTTT.

The chain combines TRBV6-1 with TRBJ1-1; TRBD1 might be the D (5 bases). CDR1 MNHNS and CDR2 SASEGT come from the germline V gene. This CDR3 has 14 amino acids. Deletions cut 2 bases from V and 3 bases from J, with 10 bases between. CDR3 protein: CASSETPGDTEAFF. The DNA of the CDR3 is TGTGCCAGCAGTGAAACCCCGGGGGACACTGAAGCTTTCTTT.

The chain links TRBV13 to TRBJ1-2; D is ambiguous. The V end lost 1 base, the J end lost 8 bases, and 20 bases lay between the germline ends. This CDR3 is 16 amino acids long. Germline V CDR1 and CDR2: PRHDT, FYEKMQ (reference sequence). CDR3 nucleotide sequence: TGTGCCAGCAGCTTAGACCGGGGAAACCTTAGGCGGGGCTACACCTTC. Protein product: CASSLDRGNLRRGYTF.